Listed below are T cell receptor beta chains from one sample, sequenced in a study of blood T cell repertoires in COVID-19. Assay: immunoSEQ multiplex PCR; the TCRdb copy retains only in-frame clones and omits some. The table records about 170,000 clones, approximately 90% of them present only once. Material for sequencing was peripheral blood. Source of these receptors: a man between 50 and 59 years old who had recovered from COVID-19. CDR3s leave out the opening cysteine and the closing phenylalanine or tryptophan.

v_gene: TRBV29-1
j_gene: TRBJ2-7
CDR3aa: SVAKPGGPFNEQY

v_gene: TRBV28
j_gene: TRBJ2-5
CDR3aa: ASSAHSLQGGRETQY

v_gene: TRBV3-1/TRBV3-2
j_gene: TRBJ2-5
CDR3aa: ASSPGQGQETQY

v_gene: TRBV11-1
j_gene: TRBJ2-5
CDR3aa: ASSRRALRETQY

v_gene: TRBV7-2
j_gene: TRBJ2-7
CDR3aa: ASSYPGRDQY

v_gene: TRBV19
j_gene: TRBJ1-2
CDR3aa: ASTDREYGYT

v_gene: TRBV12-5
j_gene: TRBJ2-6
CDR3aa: ASGLFGWAPLSGANVLT

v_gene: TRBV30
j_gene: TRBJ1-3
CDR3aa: AWSYTGGPGGNTIY

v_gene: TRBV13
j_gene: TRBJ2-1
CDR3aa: ASSLGGTPPRGYNEQF

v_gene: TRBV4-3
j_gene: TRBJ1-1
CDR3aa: ASSQEPLGGTGTEAF

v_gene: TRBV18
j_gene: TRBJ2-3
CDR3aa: ASSRWSGGEVDTQY

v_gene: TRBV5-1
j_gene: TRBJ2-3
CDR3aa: ASSLTNSRRDTQY

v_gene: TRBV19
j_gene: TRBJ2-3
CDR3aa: ASRDSGRTDTQY

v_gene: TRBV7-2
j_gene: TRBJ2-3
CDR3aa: ASSLVGRAIDTQY

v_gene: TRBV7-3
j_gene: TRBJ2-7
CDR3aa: ASSLTAGAAYEQY

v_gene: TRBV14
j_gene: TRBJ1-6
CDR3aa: ASSQGSRGQEQGSPLH

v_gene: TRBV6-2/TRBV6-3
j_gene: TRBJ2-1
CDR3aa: ASSSRDSLYNEQF

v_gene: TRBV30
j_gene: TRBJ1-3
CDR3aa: AWSPIGLGAGNTIY

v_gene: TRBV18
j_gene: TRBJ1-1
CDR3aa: ASSNTGQGSVTEAF

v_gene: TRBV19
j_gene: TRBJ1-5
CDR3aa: ASATGRNQPQH

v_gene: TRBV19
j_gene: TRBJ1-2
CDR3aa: ASREQGADGYT

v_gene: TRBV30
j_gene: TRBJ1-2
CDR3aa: AWSVRRLFGYT

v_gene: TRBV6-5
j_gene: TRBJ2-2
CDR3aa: ASSSGLAGVGELF

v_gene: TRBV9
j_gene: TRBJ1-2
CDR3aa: ASSVGGRTADGYT

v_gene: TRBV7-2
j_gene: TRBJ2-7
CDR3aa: ASSLAYSYEQY

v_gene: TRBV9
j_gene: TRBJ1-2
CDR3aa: ASSEGTGIYGYT

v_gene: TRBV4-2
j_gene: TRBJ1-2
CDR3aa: ASSQDLGRAFYGYT

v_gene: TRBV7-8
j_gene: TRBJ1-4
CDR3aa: ASSLVHGEKLF

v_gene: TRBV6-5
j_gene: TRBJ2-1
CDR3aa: ASSYTGEQF

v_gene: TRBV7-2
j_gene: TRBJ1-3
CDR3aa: ASSAPGQMSGNTIY

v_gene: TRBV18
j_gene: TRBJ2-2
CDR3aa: ASSALRTSGKNTGELF

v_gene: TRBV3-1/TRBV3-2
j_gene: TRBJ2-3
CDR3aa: ASSQVVGQGADTQY

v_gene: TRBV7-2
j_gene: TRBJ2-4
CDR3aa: ASSSLAGGPPLAKNIQY

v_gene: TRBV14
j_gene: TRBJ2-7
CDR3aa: ASSQELIRGTYEQY

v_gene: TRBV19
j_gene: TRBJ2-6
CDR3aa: ASSISLTSGGVSGANVLT

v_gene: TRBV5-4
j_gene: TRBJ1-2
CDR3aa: ASSLAEGAWYYGYT

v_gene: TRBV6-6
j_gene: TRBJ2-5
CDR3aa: ASRFGQQETQY

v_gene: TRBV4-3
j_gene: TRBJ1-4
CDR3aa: ASSHAKSATNEKLF

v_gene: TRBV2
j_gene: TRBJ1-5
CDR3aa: ASSEVGEVREPQH

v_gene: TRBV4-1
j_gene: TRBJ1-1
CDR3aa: ASSQGGRQLAF